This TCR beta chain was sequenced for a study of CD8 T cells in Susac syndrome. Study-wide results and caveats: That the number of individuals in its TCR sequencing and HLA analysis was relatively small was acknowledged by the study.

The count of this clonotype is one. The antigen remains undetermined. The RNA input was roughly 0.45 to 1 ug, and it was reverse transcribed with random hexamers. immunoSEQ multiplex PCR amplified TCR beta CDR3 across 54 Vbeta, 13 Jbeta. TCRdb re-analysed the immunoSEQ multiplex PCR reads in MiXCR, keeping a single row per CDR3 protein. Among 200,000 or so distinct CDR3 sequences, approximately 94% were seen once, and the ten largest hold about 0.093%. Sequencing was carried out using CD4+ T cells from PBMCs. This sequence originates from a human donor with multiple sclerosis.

The CDR3 sequence: CATSGRLNTGELFF. For the CDR3, the DNA is TGTGCCACCAGCGGCCGGTTGAACACCGGGGAGCTGTTTTTT. The chain is built from TRBV15 and TRBJ2-2; the D is unclear. The germline CDR1 and CDR2 sequences are LNHNV and YYDKDF (reference sequence). The CDR3 extends over 14 amino acids. The V and J ends lost 5 bases and 1 base respectively, with 8 bases between them. The variable domain in full, completed from reference TRBV15 and TRBJ2-2, reads DAMVIQNPRYQVTQFGKPVTLSCSQTLNHNVMYWYQQKSSQAPKLLFHYYDKDFNNEADTPDNFQSRRPNTSFCFLDIRSPGLGDTAMYLCATSGRLNTGELFFGEGSRLTVL.